The T cell receptor beta chain described here comes from a study of follicular helper T cells after annual influenza vaccination. Points from the study as a whole: Recurrent ICOS+CD38+ cTfh clonotypes included tetramer and AIM influenza-specific ones.

Described time point: 2015-2016 season, 7 days after influenza vaccination. ICOS+CD38+ and ICOS-CD38- fractions were sorted from non-naive CD4+CXCR5+PD-1+ cells. The CDR3 consists of 15 residues. Germline values: CDR1 LNHDA, CDR2 SQIVND (reference sequence). The germline V and J ends were trimmed by 3 bases and 7 bases, with 15 bases remaining between them. The data were produced by immunoSEQ multiplex PCR, yet TCRdb's version contains in-frame clones alone and is incomplete. The table lists about 5,600 clones, approximately 81% of them singletons, with about 2.5% in the top ten. Notes on this clone: What it binds is unknown.

The chain is built from TRBV19 and TRBJ1-4; no clear D. The specimen was CXCR5+ CD38- circulating T follicular helper cells from blood, collected 7 days after influenza vaccination. As for subset: circulating Tfh, non-naive CD4+CXCR5+PD-1+ (ICOS+CD38+ or ICOS-CD38-). This receptor was identified in an adult who received the influenza vaccine. The CDR3 bases are TGTGCCAGTAGTATGGCGAATCAGAGGAGTGAAAAACTGTTTTTT. Translation gives CASSMANQRSEKLFF.